A single sample is the source of the 4 T cell receptor beta chains below, sequenced in a study of cytomegalovirus exposure and HLA in healthy donors. Vbeta (60) and Jbeta (13) primers were used in the PCR. TCRdb's copy holds only in-frame clones and misses some; the assay was immunoSEQ multiplex PCR. The sample features 100,000 to 150,000 clones, with around 1.5% in its top ten. Input material: PBMCs. These receptors were taken from a woman between 40 and 55 years old in good health and CMV-seronegative.

The chain combines TRBV6-5 with TRBJ1-4; the D is unclear. The CDR3 has 14 residues. CDR1 is MNHEY, CDR2 SVGAGI, per germline. Trimming pared 4 bases from V and 0 bases from J, leaving 6 bases between. The CDR3 DNA sequence: TGTGCCAGCAGTTCGAGTGCAACTAATGAAAAACTGTTTTTT. This translates into CASSSSATNEKLFF.

This sequence joins TRBV4-3 and TRBJ1-5; D is ambiguous. Trimming took off 0 bases at V and 2 bases at J, with 14 bases between the two ends. CDR1 and CDR2 from the germline V gene are LGHNA and YSLEER. This CDR3 is built from 17 residues. This chain's CDR3 is CASSQESHGTGNQPQHF. The CDR3 coding sequence is TGCGCCAGCAGCCAAGAAAGCCATGGTACAGGCAATCAGCCCCAGCATTTT.

The rearrangement joins TRBV25-1 to TRBJ2-1, with no clear D. This CDR3 comprises 15 residues. Germline CDR1 and CDR2: MGHDK and SYGVNS. V was pared by 6 bases and J by 1 base, with 13 bases between. The CDR3 spells CASSPAGRSYNEQFF. Here the CDR3 DNA reads TGTGCCAGCAGCCCCGCCGGCAGGTCCTACAATGAGCAGTTCTTC.

About this clone itself: One end of the junction does not line up with germline, which may come from a read error. This sequence joins TRBV27 and TRBJ1-1; D is unclear. Germline CDR1 and CDR2: MNHEY and SMNVEV (reference sequence). CDR3 length: 17 residues. In DNA form, the CDR3 reads TGTGCCAGCAGTCCAACCGGTGGCGGCGGGGTGAACGCTGAAGCTTTCTTT. Translating it yields CASSPTGGGGVNAEAFF.